Listed below are T cell receptor beta chains from one sample, sequenced in a study of T cell responses to AZD1222 COVID-19 vaccine. The method was immunoSEQ multiplex PCR; TCRdb's version includes in-frame clones alone and lacks a portion of them. The repertoire holds roughly 180,000 clones, with about 95% as singletons. Sequenced material: peripheral blood, taken on day 0 of AZD1222 vaccination. The receptor source for this set is an adult in good health. CDR3s include the opening cysteine and the closing phenylalanine or tryptophan. The D gene is left open where the match is weak. Clone size, where shown, is once, few, many, or a class for clones that have expanded.

CDR3 DNA	CDR3 protein	V gene	D gene	J gene	clone size
TGTGCCAGCAGTATATTCAGCGGGGCGAACACCGGGGAGCTGTTTTTT	CASSIFSGANTGELFF	TRBV5-5	TRBD2	TRBJ2-2	.
TGTGCCAGCAGCTTAGCGGGAACCTACAATGAGCAGTTCTTC	CASSLAGTYNEQFF	TRBV6-5	TRBD2	TRBJ2-1	.
TGTGCCAGCAGCCCCGGACAGTTCGAGCAGTACTTC	CASSPGQFEQYF	TRBV3-1/TRBV3-2	.	TRBJ2-7	.
TGCAGCGTTGTAGTTTACCCGAACACCGGGGAGCTGTTTTTT	CSVVVYPNTGELFF	TRBV29-1	.	TRBJ2-2	once
TGTGCCAGTAGTATGTGGTCAGGGTGGAACAATGAGCAGTTCTTC	CASSMWSGWNNEQFF	TRBV19	.	TRBJ2-1	.
TGTGCCAGCAGCCAGAGAACCGGGACAGGGGACAATTCACCCCTCCACTTT	CASSQRTGTGDNSPLHF	TRBV28	TRBD1	TRBJ1-6	.
TGTGCCAGTGTTAGCGGGACAGGGAACACCGGGGAGCTGTTTTTT	CASVSGTGNTGELFF	TRBV19	.	TRBJ2-2	.
TGTGCCAGCTCACCAAACCAGGGGGCGGGAGATACGCAGTATTTT	CASSPNQGAGDTQYF	TRBV18	TRBD1	TRBJ2-3	.
TGTGCCAGCAGCTTAGCCGGGACTAGCTACAATGAGCAGTTCTTC	CASSLAGTSYNEQFF	TRBV7-9	TRBD2	TRBJ2-1	.
TGTGCCAGCAGCGTAGAGAGACAGATAAACACTGAAGCTTTCTTT	CASSVERQINTEAFF	TRBV9	.	TRBJ1-1	.
TGCGCCAGCAGCTTGCCTCCCCCGTCCGGCTACAACACTGAAGCTTTCTTT	CASSLPPPSGYNTEAFF	TRBV5-1	.	TRBJ1-1	.
TGCAGTGCTAGGCCTCGCGGAGAGCAGTTCTTC	CSARPRGEQFF	TRBV20-1	.	TRBJ2-1	.
TGTGCCAGCAGCCCCCGCCCGACTGGCGAGCAGTTCTTC	CASSPRPTGEQFF	TRBV3-1/TRBV3-2	.	TRBJ2-1	.
TGTGCCGCACAGGAGAACACTGAAGCTTTCTTT	CAAQENTEAFF	TRBV6-5	.	TRBJ1-1	.
TGCGCCAGCAGGGATATAGCGGGAGGGACGTGGGATGAGCAGTTCTTC	CASRDIAGGTWDEQFF	TRBV5-1	TRBD2	TRBJ2-1	.
TGTGCCATGAGACAGGGGCCGAACAATGAGCAGTTCTTC	CAMRQGPNNEQFF	TRBV10-3	TRBD1	TRBJ2-1	.
TGTGCCAGCAGTTTCCCCCTTTTCGGGACAGGGGGCTCGGGGGGCTACACCTTC	CASSFPLFGTGGSGGYTF	TRBV28	TRBD1	TRBJ1-2	.
TGTGCCAGCAGTTTAGGGGCTTCGGACAGGGTGGTTCCCTACGAGCAGTACTTC	CASSLGASDRVVPYEQYF	TRBV27	TRBD1	TRBJ2-7	.
TGTGCCAGCACCGTGGACAGCCCTCGACGGACTGAAGCTTTCTTT	CASTVDSPRRTEAFF	TRBV2	.	TRBJ1-1	.
TGTGCCAGCAGGATGACGACAGGGGCGTTTGAAGCTTTCTTT	CASRMTTGAFEAFF	TRBV6-5	TRBD1	TRBJ1-1	.
TGCGCCAGCAGCCCTTGGGGATATGAAAAACTGTTTTTT	CASSPWGYEKLFF	TRBV4-1	.	TRBJ1-4	.
TGTGCCAGCAGCGTAGAGGCAGGGATAAACACTGAAGCTTTCTTT	CASSVEAGINTEAFF	TRBV9	.	TRBJ1-1	.
TGTGCCAGCAGTTCACGGAAAAAGGGTGCCGGGGAGCTGTTTTTT	CASSSRKKGAGELFF	TRBV6-6	.	TRBJ2-2	.
TGTGCCAGTGAGGGGGCGAGATCCACTGAAGCTTTCTTT	CASEGARSTEAFF	TRBV19	TRBD1	TRBJ1-1	.
TGTGCCAGCAGCTTAGGCCAGTTGAACACTGAAGCTTTCTTT	CASSLGQLNTEAFF	TRBV7-3	.	TRBJ1-1	.
TGTGCCAGCAGCCAACCAATCGGGGAGCTGTTTTTT	CASSQPIGELFF	TRBV7-9	.	TRBJ2-2	.
TGTGCCAGCAGCCAAGAACTAGCGGGAATCGGGTACGAGCAGTACTTC	CASSQELAGIGYEQYF	TRBV4-2	TRBD2	TRBJ2-7	.
TGTGCCAGCAGTTACTCACGGTGGGGTAACTATGGCTACACCTTC	CASSYSRWGNYGYTF	TRBV6-5	.	TRBJ1-2	.
TGTGCCAGCACCCGGGGGACAGGGTACAATGAGCAGTTCTTC	CASTRGTGYNEQFF	TRBV5-4	TRBD1	TRBJ2-1	.
TGTGCCAGCAGCCCGGGGGTCGGCAATGAGCAGTTCTTC	CASSPGVGNEQFF	TRBV5-4	.	TRBJ2-1	.
TGTGCCAGCAGCTCAGACAGGTCAGGGATACGCACTGAAGCTTTCTTT	CASSSDRSGIRTEAFF	TRBV7-9	.	TRBJ1-1	.
TGTGCCAGCAGCCAAGGGGGGAATTCACCCCTCCACTTT	CASSQGGNSPLHF	TRBV3-1/TRBV3-2	.	TRBJ1-6	.
TGTGCCAGCAGTTACCTCGCCTCCCGGGGCTACACCTTC	CASSYLASRGYTF	TRBV6-2/TRBV6-3	.	TRBJ1-2	.
TGTGCCAGCAGCTTAGGGGGCAGCCTTAACTATGGCTACACCTTC	CASSLGGSLNYGYTF	TRBV7-2	.	TRBJ1-2	once
TGTGCCAGCAGCTCCAGAACCGGTGAAGCTTTCTTT	CASSSRTGEAFF	TRBV11-3	.	TRBJ1-1	.
TGCGCCAGCAGCCAAGATCAGGGGTCCCTCCACTTT	CASSQDQGSLHF	TRBV4-1	.	TRBJ1-6	once
TGCAGCGTGGTGACGAAACAGGGGTCACCCCTCCACTTT	CSVVTKQGSPLHF	TRBV29-1	TRBD1	TRBJ1-6	.
TGTGCCAGCAGTGGACAGGGGGCTCAAAGAGATGTAAACACTGAAGCTTTCTTT	CASSGQGAQRDVNTEAFF	TRBV2	TRBD1	TRBJ1-1	few
TGTGCCAGCAGCTTCCGCAGGGGGCTCGGTCAGCCCCAGCATTTT	CASSFRRGLGQPQHF	TRBV5-5	TRBD1	TRBJ1-5	.
TGCGCCAGCAGCTCAGGACTGGATGAACTAGAAAAACTGTTTTTT	CASSSGLDELEKLFF	TRBV4-1	.	TRBJ1-4	.
TGTGCCAGCAGCAACCCGTCCGGAGGATACTATGGCTACACCTTC	CASSNPSGGYYGYTF	TRBV7-9	.	TRBJ1-2	.
TGTGCCAGCAGTTACTCGACATTGGGCGGCTACACCTTC	CASSYSTLGGYTF	TRBV6-5	.	TRBJ1-2	.